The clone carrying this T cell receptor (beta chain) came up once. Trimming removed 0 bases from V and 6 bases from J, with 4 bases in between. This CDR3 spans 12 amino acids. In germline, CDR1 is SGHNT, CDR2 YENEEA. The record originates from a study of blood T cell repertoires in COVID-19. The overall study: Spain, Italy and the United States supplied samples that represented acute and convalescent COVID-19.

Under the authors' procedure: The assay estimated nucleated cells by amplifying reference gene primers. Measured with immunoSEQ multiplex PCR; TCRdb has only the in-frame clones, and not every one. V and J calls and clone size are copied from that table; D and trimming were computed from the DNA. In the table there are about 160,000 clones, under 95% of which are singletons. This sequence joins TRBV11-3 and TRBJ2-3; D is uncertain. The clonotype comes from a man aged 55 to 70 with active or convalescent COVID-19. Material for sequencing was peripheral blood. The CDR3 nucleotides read TGTGCCAGCAGCTTAGAGAGGGATACGCAGTATTTT. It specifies CASSLERDTQYF. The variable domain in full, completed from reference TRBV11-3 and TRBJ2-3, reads EAGVVQSPRYKIIEKKQPVAFWCNPISGHNTLYWYLQNLGQGPELLIRYENEEAVDDSQLPKDRFSAERLKGVDSTLKIQPAELGDSAVYLCASSLERDTQYFGPGTRLTVL.